Detailed here is one TCR beta chain. The sample comes from a study of blood T cell repertoires in COVID-19. As for the study in general: Some COVID-19 samples were acute and others convalescent; all came from the United States, Italy and Spain. In each case, the material was cDNA or gDNA derived from T cells, B-cell-depleted T cells, or PBMCs.

Looked up from germline, CDR1 is LGHDT and CDR2 is YNNKEL (reference sequence). The CDR3 has 14 residues. V lost 1 base, J lost 8 bases, and 11 bases lay in between. Sequencing was performed with immunoSEQ multiplex PCR; in TCRdb, only in-frame clones are kept and a portion is missing. The sample includes 150,000 to 180,000 clones, about 86% seen only once; the top ten take over 25%. The receptor's source is a woman aged 60-75 years with acute or convalescent COVID-19. V and J are TRBV3-1 (or the pseudogene TRBV3-2) and TRBJ1-4, with a possible D match to TRBD1 (5 bases). Specimen: peripheral blood. CDR3 sequence reads: CASSQGSGGEKLFF. The CDR3 DNA reads as TGTGCCAGCAGCCAAGGATCGGGGGGAGAAAAACTGTTTTTT.